The next 5 T cell receptor beta chains were all read from a single sample in a study of blood T cell repertoires in COVID-19 (dated by TCRdb to the early 2020s). The library was prepared using the immunoSEQ multiplex PCR assay. In its TCRdb copy, this immuneACCESS table keeps in-frame sequences only and misses some clones. Where compared with another copy, unresolved V genes explain less than half of these, and the others have no known cause. The sample table lists around 300,000 clones, approximately 87% of them with a count of one. The top ten constitute approximately 4% of the sample. The sequenced sample was peripheral blood. These receptors originate from a woman in her fifties or sixties with active or convalescent COVID-19.

This clone turned up a few times. V is TRBV27 and J is TRBJ1-5, with D possibly being TRBD1 (5 bases). Germline lookup yields CDR1 MNHEY and CDR2 SMNVEV (reference sequence). Trimming pared 3 bases from V and 2 bases from J, leaving 8 bases between. This CDR3 comprises 14 residues. CDR3 sequence reads: CASSFSRGNQPQHF. The DNA for the CDR3 is TGTGCCAGCAGTTTCAGCAGGGGCAATCAGCCCCAGCATTTT.

The genes are TRBV4-1 and TRBJ2-5; TRBD1 matches 8 bases. The J segment lost 2 bases and the V segment lost 4 bases, leaving 3 bases of the junction unmatched. The germline V gene encodes CDR1 MGHRA and CDR2 YSYEKL. This CDR3 contains 14 residues. The CDR3 reads CASSPGQGQETQYF. As DNA, the CDR3 is TGCGCCAGCAGCCCTGGACAGGGACAAGAGACCCAGTACTTC.

Written as DNA, the CDR3 is TGCGCCAGCAGCCAAGATATGCGGGGGAACACTGAAGCTTTCTTT. It codes for CASSQDMRGNTEAFF. The genes are TRBV4-1 and TRBJ1-1; D call uncertain. V was pared by 0 bases and J by 1 base, with 9 bases between. The CDR3 is 15 residues long. Germline CDR1 MGHRA, CDR2 YSYEKL.

The chain carries TRBV18 and TRBJ2-7; D gene ambiguous. The V gene's germline CDR1 is KGHSH and CDR2 LQKENI. This CDR3 contains 11 residues. Trimming cost V 5 bases and J 3 bases, with 5 bases left between them. CDR3 nucleotides: TGTGCCAGCTCATCAGGCTACGAGCAGTACTTC. It translates to CASSSGYEQYF. The entire variable domain, with the rest obtained from reference TRBV18 and TRBJ2-7, is as follows: NAGVMQNPRHLVRRRGQEARLRCSPMKGHSHVYWYRQLPEEGLKFMVYLQKENIIDESGMPKERFSAEFPKEGPSILRIQQVVRGDSAAYFCASSSGYEQYFGPGTRLTVT.

The chain has TRBV12-3 or TRBV12-4 and TRBJ1-1; D remains ambiguous. The CDR3 totals 12 residues. V lost 7 bases to trimming and J lost 3 bases, with 9 bases between them. CDR3 bases: TGTGCCAGCATGGAGGGATACACTGAAGCTTTCTTT. As protein: CASMEGYTEAFF.